The clone carrying this TCR beta chain was seen a few times. Its antigen is undetermined. Germline V gene sequence: CDR1 LGHDT, CDR2 YNNKEL (reference sequence). V was pared by 6 bases and J by 0 bases, with 11 bases between. CDR3 size: 14 residues. RNA extraction used unfractionated whole blood as the source of total RNA. The sample is drawn from a study of human T cells and chemical hapten exposure. Study outcomes and limitations: TCRs whose frequency exceeded 1 in 1000 remained the same following DPC sensitization.

As the library was built, unique molecular identifiers were attached to individual cDNA molecules. In the original analysis: There were a median of roughly 100,000 TCRs per sample, with a range from roughly 20,000 to 750,000. TCRdb processed the reads anew with MiXCR; each CDR3 protein has one entry. TCRdb, not the original authors, processed these V and J calls. The repertoire includes 100,000 to 150,000 distinct CDR3 sequences, roughly 8.5% of them detected once, and 1.4% sits in the top ten. This chain links TRBV3-1 with TRBJ1-1, with D possibly matching TRBD1 (5 bases). The material sequenced was whole blood. The receptor comes from a human donor in good health. Some clones in this sample may be carry-over from other donors' samples. CDR3: CASRRDGVNTEAFF. The CDR3 DNA reads TGTGCCAGCAGGCGGGACGGGGTGAACACTGAAGCTTTCTTT. The full variable domain, its missing parts supplied by reference TRBV3-1 and TRBJ1-1, is DTAVSQTPKYLVTQMGNDKSIKCEQNLGHDTMYWYKQDSKKFLKIMFSYNNKELIINETVPNRFSPKSPDKAHLNLHINSLELGDSAVYFCASRRDGVNTEAFFGQGTRLTVV.